This TCR beta chain was documented in a study of cytomegalovirus exposure and HLA in healthy donors. Study results and caveats: According to the study, roughly 160 TCR beta chains were cytomegalovirus-associated. At a 0.05 false discovery rate, a later analysis found approximately 15,000 TCR beta sequences to be associated with HLA alleles. There were reportedly fewer N-insertions in an Asian-associated ancestry cluster than the roughly 670-donor mean, in a later analysis.

Primers included in the PCR were 60 Vbeta and 13 Jbeta primers. Authors' data handling: A later analysis tallied approximately 80 million unique TCR beta chains, around 10 million of them shared. Using immunoSEQ multiplex PCR, the repertoire was profiled, and TCRdb retains in-frame clones only, with some absent. For V, J and clone size, that table is used; D and trimming come from the DNA. The table includes 200,000 to 250,000 clones, approximately 80% detected once. V gave up 2 bases and J gave up 0 bases; unmatched junction bases: 6. The CDR3 spans 16 residues. Germline V gene lookup returns CDR1 MNHEY and CDR2 SVGAGI. On this clone itself: Its target is unknown.

This chain connects TRBV6-5 to TRBJ1-1; 7 positions match TRBD1. Sample: PBMCs. The TCR sequence derives from a man aged 50-60 years in good health and CMV-seronegative. The CDR3 sequence: CASSYPKDRMNTEAFF. The CDR3 bases are TGTGCCAGCAGTTACCCCAAGGACAGGATGAACACTGAAGCTTTCTTT.